Presented here are 29 T cell receptor beta chains from one specimen sequenced in a study of CD8+CD57+ T cells in acquired aplastic anemia. Profiles of TCR beta VDJ and CDR3 were generated from a genomic DNA template. TCRdb ran MiXCR on the reads and lists one entry per CDR3 protein. The sample lists 65,000 to 85,000 distinct CDR3 sequences; roughly half were seen once. Source material: sorted CD4+, CD8+, or CD8+CD57+ T cells (not recorded which) from PBMCs. The receptors were gathered from a human donor in good health, serving as a control.

In its sample, this clonotype was seen many times. The chain combines TRBV3-1 with TRBJ1-1, with TRBD1 matching 7 bases. Germline assignment: CDR1 LGHDT and CDR2 YNNKEL (reference sequence). The CDR3 has 15 amino acids. Trimming cost V 6 bases and J 1 base; bases outside gene matches: 8. CDR3 sequence: CASSEIPGGNTEAFF. Here the CDR3 DNA reads TGTGCCAGCAGTGAGATCCCAGGGGGGAACACTGAAGCTTTCTTT.

This clonotype was recorded many times. V and J are TRBV11-2 and TRBJ2-3; unclear D gene. The germline gives CDR1 SGHAT, CDR2 FQNNGV. V was cut by 3 bases and J by 2 bases, with 3 bases left in between. The CDR3 is made up of 12 amino acids. The CDR3 reads CASSFLTDTQYF. DNA of the CDR3: TGTGCCAGCAGCTTTCTCACAGATACGCAGTATTTT.

The gene calls are TRBV19 and TRBJ1-2; 7 nucleotides agree with TRBD1. The CDR3 is 14 residues long. V was pared by 5 bases and J by 8 bases, with 11 bases of the junction left unmatched. From germline, CDR1 is LNHDA and CDR2 SQIVND (reference sequence). The CDR3 here is CASSARRQGWGYTF. The CDR3 DNA reads TGTGCCAGTAGTGCCCGGAGACAGGGATGGGGCTACACCTTC.

The rearrangement uses TRBV20-1 and TRBJ1-2; TRBD1 might be the D (5 bases). Trimming pared 3 bases from V and 4 bases from J, leaving 12 bases between. The CDR3 length is 13 residues. Germline-derived CDR1 and CDR2 are DFQATT and SNEGSKA (reference sequence). The CDR3 is CSASGGESYGYTF. DNA of the CDR3: TGCAGTGCTAGTGGGGGTGAAAGCTATGGCTACACCTTC.

The V and J genes are TRBV29-1 and TRBJ1-1; D not resolved. V lost 1 base, J lost 0 bases, and 9 bases lay in between. Germline V gene lookup returns CDR1 SQVTM and CDR2 ANQGSEA. This CDR3 has 14 amino acids. CDR3 region: CSVEGQVMNTEAFF. CDR3 DNA sequence: TGCAGCGTTGAAGGACAAGTAATGAACACTGAAGCTTTCTTT. Supplemented by reference TRBV29-1 and TRBJ1-1, the full variable domain reads SAVISQKPSRDICQRGTSLTIQCQVDSQVTMMFWYRQQPGQSLTLIATANQGSEATYESGFVIDKFPISRPNLTFSTLTVSNMSPEDSSIYLCSVEGQVMNTEAFFGQGTRLTVV.

This clonotype was seen only a few times. The chain is built from TRBV6-1 and TRBJ1-6, with unresolved D. Per the germline V gene, CDR1 is MNHNS and CDR2 is SASEGT. This CDR3 region has 16 residues. Trimming removed 6 bases from V and 9 bases from J, with 21 bases in between. CDR3 loop: CASSPYSPTKLSPLHF. The CDR3 DNA follows: TGTGCCAGCAGCCCCTACAGCCCGACGAAACTTTCACCCCTCCACTTT.

The chain has TRBV29-1 and TRBJ2-2, with D possibly matching TRBD1 (5 bases). Per germline, CDR1 SQVTM and CDR2 ANQGSEA. The CDR3 runs 14 residues. The V gene lost 5 bases and the J gene lost 4 bases, with 14 bases spanning the gap. The CDR3 region has the DNA TGCAGCGTTAGGGCAGGGTCGAGCACCGGGGAGCTGTTTTTT. Amino acids: CSVRAGSSTGELFF.

The chain combines TRBV12-3 or TRBV12-4 with TRBJ2-7; maybe TRBD2 (6 bases). This CDR3 has 15 residues. Trimming cost V 2 bases and J 1 base, with 12 bases left between them. The CDR3 nucleotides are TGTGCCAGCAGTTTACGGGCACTAGCTTCCTACGAGCAGTACTTC. Translating it yields CASSLRALASYEQYF.

V is TRBV15 and J is TRBJ2-7; D assignment may be TRBD1 or TRBD2 (6 bases each). V lost 1 base and J lost 4, with 14 bases in between. Germline loops: CDR1 LNHNV, CDR2 YYDKDF (reference sequence). The CDR3 runs to 15 residues. The CDR3 here is CATSRGAGGGYEQYF. The CDR3 bases are TGTGCCACCAGCAGAGGGGCCGGGGGCGGTTACGAGCAGTACTTC.

The J gene is TRBJ2-5, the V gene TRBV2; weak D call: TRBD2 (5 bases). Trimming cost V 8 bases and J 2 bases, with 12 bases left between them. Germline V gene sequence: CDR1 SNHLY, CDR2 FYNNEI. This CDR3 is 13 amino acids long. CDR3 in DNA: TGTGCCAGCGGTGGAGGCAGACAAGAGACCCAGTACTTC. Residues: CASGGGRQETQYF.

This clonotype was observed at least ten times. The rearrangement joins TRBV5-1 to TRBJ1-2, with 7 bases that match TRBD1. Germline V lookup: CDR1 SGHRS, CDR2 YFSETQ. V lost 4 bases to trimming and J lost 3 bases; unmatched junction nucleotides: 9. The CDR3 runs 15 residues. Written as DNA, the CDR3 is TGCGCCAGCAGCCTCACCGCGGGGACAGACTATGGCTACACCTTC. Translation: CASSLTAGTDYGYTF.

The table lists this clonotype with many counts. The chain links TRBV5-1 to TRBJ2-3; D perhaps matches TRBD2 (6 bases). This CDR3 spans 13 amino acids. V was trimmed by 8 bases and J by 2 bases, leaving 12 bases between them. Germline assignment: CDR1 SGHRS and CDR2 YFSETQ. The CDR3 DNA is TGCGCCAGAGGGAGGTTAAACACAGATACGCAGTATTTT. Amino acid sequence: CARGRLNTDTQYF. The variable domain in full, completed from reference TRBV5-1 and TRBJ2-3, reads KAGVTQTPRYLIKTRGQQVTLSCSPISGHRSVSWYQQTPGQGLQFLFEYFSETQRNKGNFPGRFSGRQFSNSRSEMNVSTLELGDSALYLCARGRLNTDTQYFGPGTRLTVL.

This sequence joins TRBV9 and TRBJ2-5, with 7 bases identical to TRBD2. The ends lost 8 bases at V and 5 bases at J; junction bases unmatched: 6. This CDR3 spans 12 amino acids. Germline CDR1 is SGDLS and CDR2 is YYNGEE. The CDR3 bases are TGTGCCAGAGGGAGGGTAGGGGAGACCCAGTACTTC. This sequence encodes CARGRVGETQYF.

The CDR3 loop is CASSVLAGITTYEQYF. CDR3 nucleotide sequence: TGTGCCAGCAGTGTACTAGCGGGGATAACAACCTACGAGCAGTACTTC. This rearrangement joins TRBV25-1 to TRBJ2-7; 10 positions match TRBD2. J lost 2 bases, V lost 4 bases, and 8 bases had no gene match. From germline, CDR1 is MGHDK and CDR2 SYGVNS. The CDR3 runs to 16 residues.

This clonotype was recorded at least ten times. DNA of the CDR3: TGTGCCAGCAGGACAGGGTTCCCATCCTCCTACAATGAGCAGTTCTTC. Translating gives CASRTGFPSSYNEQFF. The V call is TRBV7-9, the J call TRBJ2-1; TRBD1 aligns across 7 bases. The CDR3 length is 16 residues. The germline gives CDR1 SEHNR, CDR2 FQNEAQ (reference sequence). J lost 0 bases, V lost 6 bases, and 8 bases had no gene match.

In its sample, this clonotype was seen a few times. It may be a read error: a sequence one base away is much more abundant. The chain carries TRBV12-3 or TRBV12-4 and TRBJ1-1; no reliable D call. The CDR3 extends over 16 amino acids. The germline V and J ends were trimmed by 5 bases and 6 bases, with 22 bases remaining between them. The CDR3 region has the DNA TGTGCCAGCAGTCCCATTTACACCACGGCAGGACCTGAAGCTTTCTTT. This codes for CASSPIYTTAGPEAFF.

Within the sample, this clonotype is medium-sized. The CDR3 DNA sequence: TGTGCCATCACCCCGGACAGGGCGGGCACTGAAGCTTTCTTT. Protein product: CAITPDRAGTEAFF. The genes are TRBV10-3 and TRBJ1-1; 8 bases agree with TRBD1. Germline V gene lookup returns CDR1 ENHRY and CDR2 SYGVKD. CDR3 length: 14 amino acids. J lost 4 bases, V lost 7 bases, and 8 bases had no gene match.

In regard to this clonotype: Germline and junction disagree at one end, which may indicate a read error. The chain recombines TRBV29-1 with TRBJ1-2, with a tentative D call TRBD1 (5 bases). The CDR3 extends over 13 amino acids. The V gene's germline CDR1 is SQVTM and CDR2 ANQGSEA. The CDR3 protein is CSVVSRENYGCTF. The CDR3 DNA reads as TGCAGCGTTGTATCCAGGGAAAACTATGGCTGCACCTTC.

The sample holds a few counts of this clonotype. The genes are TRBV19 and TRBJ2-7, with TRBD1 matching over 8 bases. Unmatched junction bases numbered 4, after V lost 4 bases and J lost 2 bases. CDR3 length: 14 amino acids. Germline V lookup: CDR1 LNHDA, CDR2 SQIVND (reference sequence). This CDR3 reads CASSRTGKAYEQYF. CDR3 nucleotide sequence: TGTGCCAGTAGTAGGACAGGGAAGGCCTACGAGCAGTACTTC.

This clonotype was found many times. This sequence joins TRBV6-1 and TRBJ1-2; 11 bases agree with TRBD1. The CDR3 spans 15 residues. V dropped 1 base and J dropped 11; count of bases not matched to a gene: 9. Germline CDR1 reads MNHNS; CDR2 reads SASEGT. As DNA, the CDR3 is TGTGCCAGCAGTGAAGACTTAGGGACAGGGGGGAGGTACACCTTC. It is translated as CASSEDLGTGGRYTF.

This clonotype was recorded at least ten times. V gene TRBV30 combines with J gene TRBJ2-5; D might be TRBD2 (5 bases). The CDR3 is made up of 16 amino acids. V dropped 1 base and J dropped 5 bases, with 20 bases sitting between them. Germline-derived CDR1 and CDR2 are GTSNPN and SVGIG (reference sequence). The CDR3 DNA is TGTGCCTGGAGTGCACCTCGGGGTGAAGTGGAGGAGACCCAGTACTTC. Translation gives CAWSAPRGEVEETQYF.

This chain connects TRBV20-1 to TRBJ2-1, with 8 bases identical to TRBD2. Germline V gives CDR1 DFQATT, CDR2 SNEGSKA (reference sequence). This CDR3 region has 14 residues. V gave up 5 bases and J gave up 5 bases; unmatched junction bases: 8. The DNA for the CDR3 is TGCAGTGCTCGCCCGGGGGGGAATCACAATGAGCAGTTCTTC. Amino acids: CSARPGGNHNEQFF.

In its sample, this clonotype was seen a few times. CDR3 in amino acids: CASRLGQGGEKLFF. The CDR3 DNA reads TGTGCCAGCAGATTAGGTCAGGGAGGTGAAAAACTGTTTTTT. V gene TRBV2 combines with J gene TRBJ1-4; D is perhaps TRBD1 (5 bases). The CDR3 contains 14 residues. V shed 6 bases and J shed 7 bases, with 15 bases lying between them. Germline V gene data show CDR1 as SNHLY and CDR2 as FYNNEI.

The chain carries TRBV20-1 and TRBJ1-2; D unresolved. Germline lookup yields CDR1 DFQATT and CDR2 SNEGSKA (reference sequence). CDR3 length: 9 residues. The V end was cut by 6 bases, the J end by 8 bases, with 7 bases between. In DNA form, the CDR3 reads TGCAGTGCGAGTTTAGGCTACACCTTC. This translates into CSASLGYTF.

This chain uses TRBV14 with TRBJ2-1; 10 bases are shared with TRBD2. V shed 1 base, J shed 3 bases, and the junction held 9 bases outside the gene matches. This CDR3 comprises 18 residues. CDR1 and CDR2 (germline): SGHDN, FVKESK. CDR3 in amino acids: CASSQVASGGAGYNEQFF. CDR3 bases: TGTGCCAGCAGCCAAGTGGCAAGCGGGGGGGCCGGCTACAATGAGCAGTTCTTC.

The V call is TRBV18, the J call TRBJ2-7, with 7 bases identical to TRBD1. CDR1 is KGHSH, CDR2 LQKENI, per germline. V was pared by 2 bases and J by 4 bases, with 5 bases of the junction left unmatched. This CDR3 comprises 14 residues. The CDR3 DNA follows: TGTGCCAGCTCACCAGACAGGGCTCGTTACGAGCAGTACTTC. It encodes CASSPDRARYEQYF.

There are many counts of this clonotype. The chain links TRBV19 to TRBJ2-2, with TRBD1 matching over 8 bases. V lost 3 bases, J lost 6 bases, and 12 bases stayed unmatched. In germline, CDR1 is LNHDA, CDR2 SQIVND (reference sequence). CDR3 size: 17 residues. CDR3 coding DNA: TGTGCCAGTAGTATCTTTATCGCAGGGGGCGGATCCGGGGAGCTGTTTTTT. This codes for CASSIFIAGGGSGELFF.

The rearrangement joins TRBV5-5 to TRBJ1-5; unclear D gene. Trimming stripped 1 base from V and 3 bases from J, with 5 bases between. Germline V gene sequence: CDR1 SGHKS, CDR2 YYEKEE (reference sequence). CDR3 length: 13 residues. The CDR3 here is CASSLSDNQPQHF. The CDR3 DNA reads TGTGCCAGCAGCTTGAGCGACAATCAGCCCCAGCATTTT.

The chain couples TRBV25-1 to TRBJ2-2; D is unresolved. The CDR3 loop spans 15 amino acids. Germline lookup yields CDR1 MGHDK and CDR2 SYGVNS. Trimming took 5 bases from V and 1 from J, leaving 11 bases between them. CDR3 amino acids: CASSQGRWNTGELFF. The DNA for the CDR3 is TGTGCCAGCAGTCAAGGTCGATGGAACACCGGGGAGCTGTTTTTT.